Listed below are T cell receptor beta chains from one sample, sequenced in a study of blood T cell repertoires in COVID-19. Sequencing used immunoSEQ multiplex PCR; TCRdb keeps in-frame clones, though not all of them. The repertoire holds under 150,000 clones, with roughly 84% as singletons. What was sequenced was PBMCs or T cells enriched from blood (not recorded which). The receptors stem from a middle-aged man with acute COVID-19. CDR3s include the opening cysteine and the closing phenylalanine or tryptophan. Fields, in order: D gene, V gene, clone size, J gene, CDR3 protein, CDR3 DNA. D genes are given only for firm matches. The size field is filled for only some rows; it gives once, few, many or a size class.

D: .; V: TRBV7-2; size: .; J: TRBJ1-2; CDR3: CASSLGARNYGYTF; DNA: TGTGCCAGCAGCTTAGGAGCCCGAAACTATGGCTACACCTTC
D: .; V: TRBV5-4; size: .; J: TRBJ1-6; CDR3: CASSLAGVHSPLHF; DNA: TGTGCCAGCAGCTTGGCAGGTGTTCATTCACCCCTCCACTTT
D: TRBD1; V: TRBV27; size: few; J: TRBJ1-2; CDR3: CASRPWTGDNYGYTF; DNA: TGTGCCAGCAGACCGTGGACAGGGGATAACTATGGCTACACCTTC
D: .; V: TRBV7-9; size: .; J: TRBJ1-1; CDR3: CASSLGSLETTEAFF; DNA: TGTGCCAGCAGCTTAGGGTCGCTGGAGACCACTGAAGCTTTCTTT
D: .; V: TRBV7-9; size: once; J: TRBJ1-6; CDR3: CASSLGGATPPLHF; DNA: TGTGCCAGCAGCTTAGGTGGAGCCACCCCGCCCCTCCACTTT
D: .; V: TRBV19; size: .; J: TRBJ2-5; CDR3: CASSIATSQETQYF; DNA: TGTGCCAGTAGTATAGCTACTAGTCAAGAGACCCAGTACTTC
D: TRBD1; V: TRBV2; size: .; J: TRBJ2-7; CDR3: CASRQGEGEQYF; DNA: TGTGCCAGCCGACAGGGTGAAGGCGAGCAGTACTTC
D: .; V: TRBV5-1; size: .; J: TRBJ2-1; CDR3: CASSLDVYNEQFF; DNA: TGCGCCAGCAGCCTAGACGTTTACAATGAGCAGTTCTTC
D: .; V: TRBV11-2; size: once; J: TRBJ2-7; CDR3: CASSKMRAAYEQYF; DNA: TGTGCCAGCTCCAAGATGAGGGCCGCCTACGAGCAGTACTTC
D: TRBD2; V: TRBV4-3; size: .; J: TRBJ2-1; CDR3: CASSQDRLAGNNEQFF; DNA: TGCGCCAGCAGCCAAGATAGACTAGCGGGAAACAATGAGCAGTTCTTC
D: .; V: TRBV9; size: .; J: TRBJ1-3; CDR3: CASSMGSSGNTIYF; DNA: TGTGCCAGCAGCATGGGGAGCTCTGGAAACACCATATATTTT
D: .; V: TRBV27; size: .; J: TRBJ2-7; CDR3: CASSFAGVGGSSYEQYF; DNA: TGTGCCAGCTCCTTCGCCGGCGTTGGCGGAAGCTCCTACGAGCAGTACTTC
D: .; V: TRBV5-4; size: .; J: TRBJ2-1; CDR3: CASSLKVSENEQFF; DNA: TGTGCCAGCAGCTTGAAGGTGTCGGAGAATGAGCAGTTCTTC
D: TRBD1; V: TRBV7-9; size: .; J: TRBJ2-7; CDR3: CASSSDETGFYEQYF; DNA: TGTGCCAGCAGCTCCGACGAGACAGGGTTCTACGAGCAGTACTTC
D: .; V: TRBV7-2; size: .; J: TRBJ1-5; CDR3: CASSWPGQPQHF; DNA: TGTGCCAGCAGCTGGCCGGGTCAGCCCCAGCATTTT
D: .; V: TRBV19; size: .; J: TRBJ1-3; CDR3: CASTYRRDAPRTIYF; DNA: TGTGCCAGTACCTATAGGCGGGACGCACCTCGCACCATATATTTT
D: TRBD2; V: TRBV6-2/TRBV6-3; size: .; J: TRBJ2-7; CDR3: CASSYPGRENEQYF; DNA: TGTGCCAGCAGTTACCCTGGGCGGGAGAACGAGCAGTACTTC
D: .; V: TRBV11-2; size: .; J: TRBJ1-3; CDR3: CASSLVRGSTSGNTIYF; DNA: TGTGCCAGCAGCTTAGTCAGAGGGTCCACTTCTGGAAACACCATATATTTT
D: TRBD1; V: TRBV5-6; size: few; J: TRBJ2-5; CDR3: CASSRTGWETQYF; DNA: TGTGCCAGCAGCCGGACAGGGTGGGAGACCCAGTACTTC
D: .; V: TRBV7-8; size: .; J: TRBJ1-1; CDR3: CASSLAGGRKAFF; DNA: TGTGCCAGCAGCTTAGCGGGGGGGCGTAAAGCTTTCTTT
D: TRBD2; V: TRBV10-2; size: .; J: TRBJ2-1; CDR3: CASQTSGSNNEQFF; DNA: TGCGCCAGTCAGACTAGCGGGAGTAACAATGAGCAGTTCTTC
D: TRBD2; V: TRBV7-8; size: .; J: TRBJ2-5; CDR3: CASSLREGRQETQYF; DNA: TGTGCCAGCAGCTTACGGGAGGGGAGGCAAGAGACCCAGTACTTC
D: .; V: TRBV7-2; size: .; J: TRBJ2-7; CDR3: CASSSGVLISYEQYF; DNA: TGTGCCAGCAGCTCAGGGGTCCTAATCTCCTACGAGCAGTACTTC
D: .; V: TRBV2; size: few; J: TRBJ1-4; CDR3: CASSLGGSSEKLFF; DNA: TGTGCCAGCAGTCTTGGGGGGTCTTCGGAAAAACTGTTTTTT
D: TRBD1; V: TRBV5-6; size: .; J: TRBJ2-7; CDR3: CASSFGTGTYEQYF; DNA: TGTGCCAGCAGCTTCGGGACAGGAACCTACGAGCAGTACTTC
D: .; V: TRBV9; size: once; J: TRBJ2-1; CDR3: CASSGGAYNEQFF; DNA: TGTGCCAGCAGCGGGGGGGCCTACAATGAGCAGTTCTTC
D: TRBD1; V: TRBV11-2; size: .; J: TRBJ2-7; CDR3: CASSSHTGVQYF; DNA: TGTGCCAGCAGCTCCCACACAGGGGTACAGTACTTC
D: TRBD2; V: TRBV30; size: .; J: TRBJ2-1; CDR3: CAWVRAGVEQFF; DNA: TGTGCCTGGGTACGCGCGGGGGTAGAGCAGTTCTTC
D: .; V: TRBV18; size: few; J: TRBJ1-5; CDR3: CASSPNTTNQPQHF; DNA: TGTGCCAGCTCACCAAATACTACAAATCAGCCCCAGCATTTT
D: TRBD1; V: TRBV6-5; size: once; J: TRBJ1-6; CDR3: CASTRDRGRNSPLHF; DNA: TGTGCCAGCACTAGGGACAGGGGGAGAAATTCACCCCTCCACTTT
D: .; V: TRBV7-2; size: .; J: TRBJ2-1; CDR3: CASSLGEWNEQFF; DNA: TGTGCCAGCAGCTTAGGGGAGTGGAATGAGCAGTTCTTC
D: TRBD2; V: TRBV15; size: .; J: TRBJ2-3; CDR3: CATSRKGGRRGDTQYF; DNA: TGTGCCACCAGCCGGAAGGGCGGGAGGAGGGGAGATACGCAGTATTTT
D: TRBD1; V: TRBV3-1/TRBV3-2; size: .; J: TRBJ1-5; CDR3: CASSLWRRGRCQPQHF; DNA: TGTGCCAGCAGCCTCTGGCGCAGGGGGCGGTGTCAGCCCCAGCATTTT
D: TRBD2; V: TRBV6-1; size: once; J: TRBJ2-1; CDR3: CASSDWGGRARNEQFF; DNA: TGTGCCAGCAGTGACTGGGGTGGGAGGGCCCGTAATGAGCAGTTCTTC
D: .; V: TRBV7-8; size: .; J: TRBJ2-2; CDR3: CASSFTRTGELFF; DNA: TGTGCCAGCAGCTTCACTCGCACCGGGGAGCTGTTTTTT
D: TRBD2; V: TRBV7-2; size: .; J: TRBJ2-1; CDR3: CASSLHLAGGPNEQFF; DNA: TGTGCCAGCAGCCTCCATCTAGCGGGGGGGCCCAATGAGCAGTTCTTC
D: TRBD2; V: TRBV5-1; size: once; J: TRBJ2-5; CDR3: CASSLTSGKGQETQYF; DNA: TGCGCCAGCAGCTTAACTAGCGGGAAGGGTCAAGAGACCCAGTACTTC
D: .; V: TRBV2; size: .; J: TRBJ1-2; CDR3: CASRTGFDYGYTF; DNA: TGTGCCTCCCGCACCGGGTTCGACTATGGCTACACCTTC
D: .; V: TRBV29-1; size: .; J: TRBJ2-7; CDR3: CSVGQDSYEQYF; DNA: TGCAGCGTTGGGCAGGACTCCTACGAGCAGTACTTC
D: TRBD1; V: TRBV24-1; size: .; J: TRBJ2-1; CDR3: CATSDAPGTDYNEQFF; DNA: TGTGCCACCAGTGATGCACCCGGGACAGACTACAATGAGCAGTTCTTC
D: .; V: TRBV4-3; size: .; J: TRBJ2-6; CDR3: CASSLGTAGANVLTF; DNA: TGCGCCAGCAGCCTCGGAACAGCTGGGGCCAACGTCCTGACTTTC
D: .; V: TRBV4-1; size: .; J: TRBJ2-1; CDR3: CASSPRSAQSSYNEQFF; DNA: TGCGCCAGCAGCCCAAGATCAGCACAGAGCTCCTACAATGAGCAGTTCTTC
D: TRBD1; V: TRBV5-1; size: .; J: TRBJ2-2; CDR3: CASSLGQGAPVSGELFF; DNA: TGCGCCAGCAGCCTTGGACAGGGGGCGCCGGTATCCGGGGAGCTGTTTTTT
D: TRBD2; V: TRBV6-2/TRBV6-3; size: .; J: TRBJ2-7; CDR3: CASSSPGGGSYEQYF; DNA: TGTGCCAGCAGTTCCCCCGGGGGGGGCTCCTACGAGCAGTACTTC
D: .; V: TRBV28; size: .; J: TRBJ1-5; CDR3: CATHSPGNQPQHF; DNA: TGTGCCACCCACAGCCCTGGCAATCAGCCCCAGCATTTT
D: TRBD1; V: TRBV7-6; size: .; J: TRBJ1-4; CDR3: CASSWTGAGEKLFF; DNA: TGTGCCAGCAGTTGGACAGGGGCGGGAGAAAAACTGTTTTTT
D: TRBD1; V: TRBV7-2; size: once; J: TRBJ1-1; CDR3: CASSEGAGTEAFF; DNA: TGTGCCAGCAGCGAGGGGGCGGGCACTGAAGCTTTCTTT
D: .; V: TRBV28; size: .; J: TRBJ2-2; CDR3: CASSFFIGGANTGELFF; DNA: TGTGCCAGCAGTTTTTTCATCGGGGGAGCTAACACCGGGGAGCTGTTTTTT
D: TRBD1; V: TRBV24-1; size: .; J: TRBJ1-1; CDR3: CATSVETGQINTEAFF; DNA: TGTGCCACCAGTGTCGAGACGGGACAGATAAACACTGAAGCTTTCTTT
D: TRBD1; V: TRBV19; size: .; J: TRBJ2-2; CDR3: CASRDTGGITGELFF; DNA: TGTGCCAGTAGGGATACAGGGGGTATAACCGGGGAGCTGTTTTTT
D: TRBD1; V: TRBV7-9; size: .; J: TRBJ2-1; CDR3: CASSPTGGAANEQFF; DNA: TGTGCCAGCAGCCCGACAGGGGGCGCGGCCAATGAGCAGTTCTTC
D: TRBD1; V: TRBV6-5; size: .; J: TRBJ2-1; CDR3: CASSETGFSGNEQFF; DNA: TGTGCCAGCAGCGAGACAGGGTTTTCGGGTAATGAGCAGTTCTTC